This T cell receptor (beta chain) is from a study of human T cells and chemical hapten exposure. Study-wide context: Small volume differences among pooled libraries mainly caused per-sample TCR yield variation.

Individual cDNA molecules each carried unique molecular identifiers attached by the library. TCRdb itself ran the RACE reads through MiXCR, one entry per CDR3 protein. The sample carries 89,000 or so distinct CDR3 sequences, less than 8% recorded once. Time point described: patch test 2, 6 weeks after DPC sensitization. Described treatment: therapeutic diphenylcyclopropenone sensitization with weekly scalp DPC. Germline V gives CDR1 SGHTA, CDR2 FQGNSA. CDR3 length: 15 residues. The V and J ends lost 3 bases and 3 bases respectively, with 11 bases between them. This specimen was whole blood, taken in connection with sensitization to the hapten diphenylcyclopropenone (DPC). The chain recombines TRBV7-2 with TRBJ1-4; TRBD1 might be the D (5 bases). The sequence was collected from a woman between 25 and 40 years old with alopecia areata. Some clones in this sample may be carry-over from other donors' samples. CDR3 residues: CASSFAGGSNEKLFF. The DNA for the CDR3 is TGTGCCAGCAGCTTCGCGGGGGGATCTAATGAAAAACTGTTTTTT.